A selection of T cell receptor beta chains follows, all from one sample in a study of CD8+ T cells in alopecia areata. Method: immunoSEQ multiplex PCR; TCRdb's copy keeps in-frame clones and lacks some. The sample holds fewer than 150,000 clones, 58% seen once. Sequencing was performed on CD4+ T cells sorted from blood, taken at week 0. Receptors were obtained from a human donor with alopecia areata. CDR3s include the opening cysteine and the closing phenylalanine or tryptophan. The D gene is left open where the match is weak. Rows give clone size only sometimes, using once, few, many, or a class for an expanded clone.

CDR3 DNA: TGTGCCAGCAGCTTTTTTGGGGACAGGGGATACGAGCAGTACTTC
CDR3 protein: CASSFFGDRGYEQYF
D gene: TRBD1
clone size: NA
J gene: TRBJ2-7
V gene: TRBV5-4

CDR3 DNA: TGTGCCAGCAGCTTAGTGGCTAGCGGGAGTTACGAGCAGTACTTC
CDR3 protein: CASSLVASGSYEQYF
D gene: TRBD2
clone size: NA
J gene: TRBJ2-7
V gene: TRBV11-2

CDR3 DNA: TGTGCCAGCAGGTCGGGACTAGAGAGCACAGATACGCAGTATTTT
CDR3 protein: CASRSGLESTDTQYF
D gene: TRBD2
clone size: few
J gene: TRBJ2-3
V gene: TRBV7-9

CDR3 DNA: TGTGCCAGCAGCACGGGACAACTGAAGGACACAGATACGCAGTATTTT
CDR3 protein: CASSTGQLKDTDTQYF
D gene: NA
clone size: NA
J gene: TRBJ2-3
V gene: TRBV6-6

CDR3 DNA: TGTGCCAGCAGCCGCTCGACGGGGACCCGCCCAGATACGCAGTATTTT
CDR3 protein: CASSRSTGTRPDTQYF
D gene: NA
clone size: NA
J gene: TRBJ2-3
V gene: TRBV14

CDR3 DNA: TGTGCCAGCAGCGATAAACGGACAGGGGAGGAAGATACGCAGTATTTT
CDR3 protein: CASSDKRTGEEDTQYF
D gene: TRBD1
clone size: few
J gene: TRBJ2-3
V gene: TRBV5-4

CDR3 DNA: TGTGCCAGCAGCGTATCTAGCGGGGGTGAGACCCAGTACTTC
CDR3 protein: CASSVSSGGETQYF
D gene: TRBD2
clone size: NA
J gene: TRBJ2-5
V gene: TRBV9

CDR3 DNA: TGCAGCGTCCGGGGTGGGGACAGGACCTACGAGCAGTACTTC
CDR3 protein: CSVRGGDRTYEQYF
D gene: TRBD1
clone size: NA
J gene: TRBJ2-7
V gene: TRBV29-1

CDR3 DNA: TGTGCCACCAGGCCAGGGGGGTCAAAGAGTGAGCAGTTCTTC
CDR3 protein: CATRPGGSKSEQFF
D gene: NA
clone size: NA
J gene: TRBJ2-1
V gene: TRBV15

CDR3 DNA: TGCGCCAGCAGCATCGACAGGGGACGAGAGGATGGCTACACCTTC
CDR3 protein: CASSIDRGREDGYTF
D gene: TRBD1
clone size: NA
J gene: TRBJ1-2
V gene: TRBV5-1

CDR3 DNA: TGTGCCAGTAGTAGCGGACGACAAGAAAAACTGTTTTTT
CDR3 protein: CASSSGRQEKLFF
D gene: NA
clone size: NA
J gene: TRBJ1-4
V gene: TRBV19

CDR3 DNA: TGCGCCAGCAGCCAAGAAAGGGGGGGAGAGCAGTACTTC
CDR3 protein: CASSQERGGEQYF
D gene: NA
clone size: NA
J gene: TRBJ2-7
V gene: TRBV4-1

CDR3 DNA: TGCGCCAGCAGCCAAGGCCAGGGACAGGGCACCTCTGGGGCCAACGTCCTGACTTTC
CDR3 protein: CASSQGQGQGTSGANVLTF
D gene: TRBD1
clone size: NA
J gene: TRBJ2-6
V gene: TRBV4-1

CDR3 DNA: TGTGCCACCAGCAGAGCAGAGTCAGGCTCCTATGGCTACACCTTC
CDR3 protein: CATSRAESGSYGYTF
D gene: NA
clone size: NA
J gene: TRBJ1-2
V gene: TRBV15

CDR3 DNA: TGTGCCAGCAGCTTAATGGGTGTGGATCAGCCCCAGCATTTT
CDR3 protein: CASSLMGVDQPQHF
D gene: NA
clone size: NA
J gene: TRBJ1-5
V gene: TRBV7-2

CDR3 DNA: TGTGCCAGCAGACTGACTGGGGGGACGACTTACAATGAGCAGTTCTTC
CDR3 protein: CASRLTGGTTYNEQFF
D gene: NA
clone size: NA
J gene: TRBJ2-1
V gene: TRBV7-3

CDR3 DNA: TGTGCCAGCTCACCGCTCGATGGCACCGGGGAGCTGTTTTTT
CDR3 protein: CASSPLDGTGELFF
D gene: NA
clone size: few
J gene: TRBJ2-2
V gene: TRBV18

CDR3 DNA: TGTGCCAGCAGTGACAGGAAGGGGTCTGGCTACACCTTC
CDR3 protein: CASSDRKGSGYTF
D gene: NA
clone size: NA
J gene: TRBJ1-2
V gene: TRBV2

CDR3 DNA: TGTGCCAGCAGTGAATTCGGGCTGACAACAGATACGCAGTATTTT
CDR3 protein: CASSEFGLTTDTQYF
D gene: NA
clone size: NA
J gene: TRBJ2-3
V gene: TRBV6-1

CDR3 DNA: TGTGCCTGTAGCCCCACAGATACGCAGTATTTT
CDR3 protein: CACSPTDTQYF
D gene: NA
clone size: NA
J gene: TRBJ2-3
V gene: TRBV30

CDR3 DNA: TGTGCCAGCAGCGCCTCCGGGAGTGTGGGAGATACGCAGTATTTT
CDR3 protein: CASSASGSVGDTQYF
D gene: NA
clone size: few
J gene: TRBJ2-3
V gene: TRBV7-9

CDR3 DNA: TGCGCCAGCAGCCAAGAGGGGAAGGGACGACAGCCCCAGCATTTT
CDR3 protein: CASSQEGKGRQPQHF
D gene: NA
clone size: NA
J gene: TRBJ1-5
V gene: TRBV4-1

CDR3 DNA: TGTGCCAGCAAGTTCACGAATCAGCCCCAGCATTTT
CDR3 protein: CASKFTNQPQHF
D gene: NA
clone size: NA
J gene: TRBJ1-5
V gene: TRBV28

CDR3 DNA: TGCAGCGTTGGAGGGGGCTTGGGGGATACGCAGTATTTT
CDR3 protein: CSVGGGLGDTQYF
D gene: TRBD1
clone size: NA
J gene: TRBJ2-3
V gene: TRBV29-1

CDR3 DNA: TGTGCCAGCAGTTTATTTCTTGGCTACACCTTC
CDR3 protein: CASSLFLGYTF
D gene: NA
clone size: few
J gene: TRBJ1-2
V gene: TRBV27

CDR3 DNA: TGTGCCAGCAGCCACGATAGGCCCGTCTATGGCTACACCTTC
CDR3 protein: CASSHDRPVYGYTF
D gene: NA
clone size: NA
J gene: TRBJ1-2
V gene: TRBV7-9

CDR3 DNA: TGCGCCAGCACCAGGGACAGAGGGTACCAAGAGACCCAGTACTTC
CDR3 protein: CASTRDRGYQETQYF
D gene: TRBD1
clone size: few
J gene: TRBJ2-5
V gene: TRBV5-1

CDR3 DNA: TGCGCCAGCAGCTTAAAACATGGCGCGGGCACTGAAGCTTTCTTT
CDR3 protein: CASSLKHGAGTEAFF
D gene: NA
clone size: NA
J gene: TRBJ1-1
V gene: TRBV5-1

CDR3 DNA: TGTGCCAGCAGCTACCAAAGTGGGACCCAGTACTTC
CDR3 protein: CASSYQSGTQYF
D gene: NA
clone size: NA
J gene: TRBJ2-5
V gene: TRBV7-2

CDR3 DNA: TGTGCCACCGGTCGGGACAGTTATTATGGCTACACCTTC
CDR3 protein: CATGRDSYYGYTF
D gene: TRBD1
clone size: NA
J gene: TRBJ1-2
V gene: TRBV15

CDR3 DNA: TGTGCCAGCAGCGTAGCTCCCTCCGGGCTGCAGGAGACCCAGTACTTC
CDR3 protein: CASSVAPSGLQETQYF
D gene: NA
clone size: NA
J gene: TRBJ2-5
V gene: TRBV9

CDR3 DNA: TGCGCCAGCAGCCACCCCGGACTAGCCGTTACATCAGATACGCAGTATTTT
CDR3 protein: CASSHPGLAVTSDTQYF
D gene: TRBD2
clone size: once
J gene: TRBJ2-3
V gene: TRBV4-1

CDR3 DNA: TGTGCCAGCAGCTTAGCGCGAAGCGGGCCCGGTACGCAGTATTTT
CDR3 protein: CASSLARSGPGTQYF
D gene: NA
clone size: NA
J gene: TRBJ2-3
V gene: TRBV7-2

CDR3 DNA: TGTGCCAGCAGCTTACCGAGGGGCATTCACAATGAGCAGTTCTTC
CDR3 protein: CASSLPRGIHNEQFF
D gene: NA
clone size: once
J gene: TRBJ2-1
V gene: TRBV11-3

CDR3 DNA: TGTGCCATCAGTGACCGGGGGGCAGATACGCAGTATTTT
CDR3 protein: CAISDRGADTQYF
D gene: TRBD2
clone size: NA
J gene: TRBJ2-3
V gene: TRBV10-3

CDR3 DNA: TGTGCCAGCAGCTTAGTTAGGCTCGGGGAGCTGTTTTTT
CDR3 protein: CASSLVRLGELFF
D gene: NA
clone size: NA
J gene: TRBJ2-2
V gene: TRBV11-2

CDR3 DNA: TGCGCCAGCAGCCAAGACGACAGGGACTTCCAAGAGACCCAGTACTTC
CDR3 protein: CASSQDDRDFQETQYF
D gene: NA
clone size: NA
J gene: TRBJ2-5
V gene: TRBV4-1

CDR3 DNA: TGTGCCAGCAGTCACGGGGGCACTGAAGCTTTCTTT
CDR3 protein: CASSHGGTEAFF
D gene: NA
clone size: NA
J gene: TRBJ1-1
V gene: TRBV27

CDR3 DNA: TGTGCCAGCAGCTTAGACGGCCGAGCACGTGAGCAGTTCTTC
CDR3 protein: CASSLDGRAREQFF
D gene: NA
clone size: few
J gene: TRBJ2-1
V gene: TRBV7-2

CDR3 DNA: TGCGCCAGCAGCTTGGGTGGGACAGACTACAATCAGCCCCAGCATTTT
CDR3 protein: CASSLGGTDYNQPQHF
D gene: TRBD1
clone size: few
J gene: TRBJ1-5
V gene: TRBV5-1

CDR3 DNA: TGTGCCAGCAGTGAAATCCGGGGGGCGTCCAATCAGCCCCAGCATTTT
CDR3 protein: CASSEIRGASNQPQHF
D gene: NA
clone size: NA
J gene: TRBJ1-5
V gene: TRBV2

CDR3 DNA: TGCAGCGTTGTGAGCGCTGGGAGCTCCCAAGAGACCCAGTACTTC
CDR3 protein: CSVVSAGSSQETQYF
D gene: NA
clone size: NA
J gene: TRBJ2-5
V gene: TRBV29-1

CDR3 DNA: TGTGCCAGCAGCCTTATAGGGGATGAGCAGTTCTTC
CDR3 protein: CASSLIGDEQFF
D gene: NA
clone size: NA
J gene: TRBJ2-1
V gene: TRBV11-3

CDR3 DNA: TGCAGCGTTCTGACAGGCCCAACCCAAGAGACCCAGTACTTC
CDR3 protein: CSVLTGPTQETQYF
D gene: NA
clone size: NA
J gene: TRBJ2-5
V gene: TRBV29-1

CDR3 DNA: TGTGCCAGTAGTATCCAAGCGGGGCAATACAATGAGCAGTTCTTC
CDR3 protein: CASSIQAGQYNEQFF
D gene: TRBD2
clone size: few
J gene: TRBJ2-1
V gene: TRBV19

CDR3 DNA: TGCAGCGTTGAAGATACAGGGGATTGGGCTTTCTTT
CDR3 protein: CSVEDTGDWAFF
D gene: TRBD1
clone size: NA
J gene: TRBJ1-1
V gene: TRBV29-1

CDR3 DNA: TGTGCCAGCAGAGTCTCTGGGGCCAACGTCCTGACTTTC
CDR3 protein: CASRVSGANVLTF
D gene: NA
clone size: NA
J gene: TRBJ2-6
V gene: TRBV6-5